This T cell receptor (beta chain) appears in the sequencing data of a study of blood T cell repertoires in COVID-19. Study details: Spain, Italy and the United States supplied samples that represented acute and convalescent COVID-19.

The CDR3 has 13 amino acids. The germline V gene has CDR1 SGHRS and CDR2 YFSETQ. With 5 bases removed from V and 1 base from J, the gap between germline ends came to 10 bases. This table comes from immunoSEQ multiplex PCR, and its TCRdb copy is limited to in-frame clones, with some not included. The repertoire holds some 200,000 clones, with around 83% as singletons. This clone was recorded once. The source of this sequence is a woman between 40 and 55 years old with acute or convalescent COVID-19. Sequencing used peripheral blood. This chain connects TRBV5-1 to TRBJ2-7; maybe TRBD1 (6 bases). The DNA for the CDR3 is TGCGCCAGCAGTCAGACAGGATCCTACGAGCAGTACTTC. Protein sequence: CASSQTGSYEQYF. The whole variable domain, remainder taken from reference TRBV5-1 and TRBJ2-7, is KAGVTQTPRYLIKTRGQQVTLSCSPISGHRSVSWYQQTPGQGLQFLFEYFSETQRNKGNFPGRFSGRQFSNSRSEMNVSTLELGDSALYLCASSQTGSYEQYFGPGTRLTVT.